This T cell receptor (beta chain) came from a study of regulatory T cells in long-lasting Graves disease. This clonotype occurred many times. The time point denotes: newly diagnosed GD, antithyroid drugs for less than 3 months. PBMC RNA served as the TCR library source. Libraries of TCR beta came from iRepertoire HTBI primers plus Arm-PCR of CDR3 regions. A single record per CDR3 protein comes from TCRdb applying MiXCR to the multiplex PCR reads. The top ten clones hold roughly a tenth of a sample with some 500,000 distinct CDR3 sequences, approximately 12% of them seen once. Germline-derived CDR1 and CDR2 are MNHEY and SMNVEV (reference sequence). CDR3 length equals 13 residues. Trimming shortened V by 4 bases and J by 4 bases, and 10 bases separated the two germline ends. These data also featured in a second study, about T cells in Graves' hyperthyroidism and ophthalmopathy.

Sequenced material: peripheral blood mononuclear cells (PBMCs), taken at new diagnosis, from a patient treated with antithyroid drugs. The chain couples TRBV27 to TRBJ1-2; the D is unclear. The sequence was obtained from a man aged 25 to 40 with Graves disease. In DNA, the CDR3 is TGTGCCAGCAGTTGGGAGGTCCCCTATGGCTACACCTTC. This gives the protein CASSWEVPYGYTF.